These 5 T cell receptor beta chains share one sample of origin, sequenced in a study of response to subunit inactivated influenza vaccine. MiXCR was run by TCRdb on the RT-PCR reads, yielding one entry per CDR3 protein. This table has around 170,000 distinct CDR3 sequences, approximately 12% appearing once. Here the sequenced sample was CD8+ T cells sorted from PBMCs, taken roughly 24 months after vaccination. The source of these receptors is a man between 50 and 75 years old who received an inactivated influenza vaccine.

The chain uses TRBV6-2 or TRBV6-3 and TRBJ2-7; D possibly corresponds to TRBD2 (6 bases). The CDR3 is 12 residues long. Germline V CDR1 and CDR2: MNHEY, SVGEGT. The V end was cut by 6 bases, the J end by 5 bases, with 11 bases between. CDR3 sequence (DNA): TGTGCCAGCAGAGGAAGGAGGGACGAGCAGTACTTC. Its protein is CASRGRRDEQYF.

This clonotype was recorded a few times. The rearrangement joins TRBV5-6 to TRBJ2-7; D is perhaps TRBD1 (6 bases). In germline, CDR1 is SGHDT, CDR2 YYEEEE. The V and J ends lost 1 base and 1 base respectively, with 9 bases between them. The CDR3 has 14 residues. DNA for the CDR3: TGTGCCAGCAGCTTGCCAACAGGGTCCTACGAGCAGTACTTC. Translating gives CASSLPTGSYEQYF.

This clonotype was observed a handful of times. The CDR3 loop reads CASSPGTSGRNEQYF. The DNA for the CDR3 is TGTGCCAGCAGTCCCGGGACTAGCGGGAGAAACGAGCAGTACTTC. J is TRBJ2-7 and V is TRBV27; TRBD2 agrees at 14 bases. In germline, CDR1 is MNHEY, CDR2 SMNVEV (reference sequence). The CDR3 spans 15 residues. After removal of 5 bases from V and 5 bases from J, the junction contained 5 bases not matched to a gene.

The rearrangement uses TRBV20-1 and TRBJ2-7, with 15 bases lining up with TRBD2. CDR1 and CDR2 (germline): DFQATT, SNEGSKA (reference sequence). V dropped 6 bases and J dropped 0; count of bases not matched to a gene: 9. The CDR3 is 17 amino acids. The CDR3 protein is CSASGGLAGGSSYEQYF. In DNA form, the CDR3 reads TGCAGTGCCAGTGGCGGACTAGCGGGAGGGTCCTCCTACGAGCAGTACTTC.

This clonotype was detected ten times or more. V is TRBV19 and J is TRBJ2-3; TRBD2 is a possible D gene (6 bases). The CDR3 totals 9 residues. Germline lookup yields CDR1 LNHDA and CDR2 SQIVND (reference sequence). CDR3: CASGDTQYF. For the CDR3, the DNA is TGTGCTAGCGGCGATACGCAGTATTTT.